This is a list of T cell receptor beta chains from one sample in a study of cytomegalovirus exposure and HLA in healthy donors. Using immunoSEQ multiplex PCR, the repertoire was profiled, and TCRdb retains in-frame clones only, with some absent. The sample shows 70,000 to 90,000 clones, 65% to 70% of them seen only once. The sample taken for sequencing was PBMCs. These receptors came from a man aged 40-49 years in good health and CMV-seropositive. The CDR3 runs from the conserved cysteine through the conserved F or W. Each record gives: D gene, J gene, V gene, CDR3 protein. A D gene is named only where the DNA matches it firmly.

D gene: TRBD1; J gene: TRBJ2-5; V gene: TRBV7-9; CDR3 protein: CASSLGTARRETQYF
D gene: .; J gene: TRBJ1-1; V gene: TRBV27; CDR3 protein: CASRPDTYTEAFF
D gene: TRBD2; J gene: TRBJ2-2; V gene: TRBV4-1; CDR3 protein: CASSWPLAGGWNTGELFF
D gene: .; J gene: TRBJ2-3; V gene: TRBV11-3; CDR3 protein: CASSSADTQYF
D gene: TRBD2; J gene: TRBJ2-1; V gene: TRBV6-4; CDR3 protein: CASSDEAGGSYNEQFF
D gene: .; J gene: TRBJ1-4; V gene: TRBV7-5; CDR3 protein: CARSLAGSGRGCHEKLFF
D gene: TRBD2; J gene: TRBJ2-3; V gene: TRBV29-1; CDR3 protein: CSVVGGRTSGGSTDTQYF
D gene: TRBD1; J gene: TRBJ1-4; V gene: TRBV9; CDR3 protein: CASSVEQGSEKLFF
D gene: .; J gene: TRBJ2-6; V gene: TRBV11-1; CDR3 protein: CASSLSPGAVSGANVLTF
D gene: TRBD2; J gene: TRBJ2-1; V gene: TRBV7-9; CDR3 protein: CASSSLRHLAGVPDEQFF
D gene: .; J gene: TRBJ1-2; V gene: TRBV4-1; CDR3 protein: CASSLLGSSIVNYGYTF